The 4 T cell receptor beta chains given below trace back to one sample, sequenced in a study of identical twins. From the 5' RACE reads, TCRdb called clonotypes with MiXCR, one entry per CDR3 protein. Among some 710,000 distinct CDR3 sequences listed, approximately 6% were seen once. Sequencing was carried out using naive T cells sorted from blood. These receptors all stem from a man between 18 and 29 years old in good health.

This chain uses TRBV12-3 or TRBV12-4 with TRBJ1-6; 8 positions agree with TRBD1. This CDR3 has 14 residues. V gave up 6 bases and J gave up 13 bases; unmatched junction bases: 11. This chain's CDR3 is CASRGTGGFEPLHF. The DNA for the CDR3 is TGTGCCAGCAGGGGTACAGGGGGGTTTGAGCCCCTCCACTTT.

The V and J genes are TRBV29-1 and TRBJ2-3; tentatively, D is TRBD1 or TRBD2 (7 bases each). Trimming pared 5 bases from V and 5 bases from J, leaving 14 bases between. Germline V gene sequence: CDR1 SQVTM, CDR2 ANQGSEA. This CDR3 is 13 amino acids long. The CDR3 spells CSVRPGGGDTQYF. The CDR3, as DNA: TGCAGCGTTAGGCCAGGGGGGGGAGATACGCAGTATTTT.

This clonotype was detected ten times or more. The chain uses TRBV5-1 and TRBJ2-7; D is unclear. The germline CDR1 and CDR2 sequences are SGHRS and YFSETQ. V was pared by 0 bases and J by 1 base, with 8 bases between. The CDR3 spans 14 residues. CDR3 bases: TGCGCCAGCAGCTTGGTTACTGGATCCTACGAGCAGTACTTC. This sequence encodes CASSLVTGSYEQYF.

Only a few counts were recorded for this clonotype. The CDR3, as DNA: TGCGCCAGCAGCTTGGCCCGGGCGACTAGCTACGAGCAGTACGTC. Residues: CASSLARATSYEQYV. The V gene is TRBV5-1, the J gene TRBJ2-7; D may be TRBD2 (6 bases). Per germline, CDR1 SGHRS and CDR2 YFSETQ. The germline V and J ends were trimmed by 0 bases and 3 bases, with 13 bases remaining between them. This CDR3 has 15 amino acids.